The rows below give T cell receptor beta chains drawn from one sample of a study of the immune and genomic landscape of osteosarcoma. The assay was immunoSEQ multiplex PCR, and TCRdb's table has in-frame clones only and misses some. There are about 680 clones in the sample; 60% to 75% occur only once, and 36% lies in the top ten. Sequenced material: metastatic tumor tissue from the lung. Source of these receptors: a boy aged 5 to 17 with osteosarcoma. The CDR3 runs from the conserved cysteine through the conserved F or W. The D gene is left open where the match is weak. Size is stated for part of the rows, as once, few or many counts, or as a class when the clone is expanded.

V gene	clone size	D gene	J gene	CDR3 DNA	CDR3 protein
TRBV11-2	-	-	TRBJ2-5	TGTGCCAGCAGCCTACTCAATTCGGGGACCCAGTACTTC	CASSLLNSGTQYF
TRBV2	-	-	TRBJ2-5	TGTGCCAGCAGTGAACAATCCCCAGAGACCCAGTACTTC	CASSEQSPETQYF
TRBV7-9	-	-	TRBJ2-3	TGTGCCAGCAGCCAGGAAGATACGCAGTATTTT	CASSQEDTQYF
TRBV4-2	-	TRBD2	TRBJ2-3	TGTGCCAGCAGCCAAGTCCTAGCGGCAAGCACAGATACGCAGTATTTT	CASSQVLAASTDTQYF
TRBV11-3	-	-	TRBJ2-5	TGTGCCAGCATTAGGGACGGAAATGATCGAGAGACCCAGTACTTC	CASIRDGNDRETQYF
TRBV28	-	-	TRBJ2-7	TGTGCCAGCAGTCCCCCCCCCTCCATGCACTACGAGCAGTACTTC	CASSPPPSMHYEQYF
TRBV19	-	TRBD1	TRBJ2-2	TGTGCCAGTAGTCCAGGGACAGGGGGCAAGGCCGGGGAGCTGTTTTTT	CASSPGTGGKAGELFF
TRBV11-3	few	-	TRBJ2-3	TGTGCCAGCAGCTTAGAGGTAGCCGATACGCAGTATTTT	CASSLEVADTQYF
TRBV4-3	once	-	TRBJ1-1	TGCGCCAGCAGCCAAGATCGGGTAGGGACTGAAGCTTTCTTT	CASSQDRVGTEAFF
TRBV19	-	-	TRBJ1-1	TGTGCCAGTAGTTGGGGTCTCGCGGACACTGAAGCTTTCTTT	CASSWGLADTEAFF
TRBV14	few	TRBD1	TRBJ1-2	TGTGCCAGCAGCCGCGACAGGGGAGTCTATGGCTACACCTTC	CASSRDRGVYGYTF
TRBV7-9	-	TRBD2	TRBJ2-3	TGTGCCAGCAGCTTCCTAGCGGGAGGGCCCCCGACAGATACGCAGTATTTT	CASSFLAGGPPTDTQYF
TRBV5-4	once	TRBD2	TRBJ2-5	TGTGCCAGCAGCTGGGGAGCGGGAGGAAGTCAAGAGACCCAGTACTTC	CASSWGAGGSQETQYF
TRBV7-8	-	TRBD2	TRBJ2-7	TGTGCCAGCAGCTCATCCAGGGGACTAGCGGGAGCCGAGCAGTACTTC	CASSSSRGLAGAEQYF
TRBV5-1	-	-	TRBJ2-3	TGCGCCAGCAGCTTGTTTGCACCCACAGATACGCAGTATTTT	CASSLFAPTDTQYF
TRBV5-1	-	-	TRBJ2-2	TGCGCCAGCAGCTTGGTGACGGACGGGGAGCTGTTTTTT	CASSLVTDGELFF
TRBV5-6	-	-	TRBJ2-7	TGTGCCAGCAGCTTGTATGCTAGATTTTACGAGCAGTACTTC	CASSLYARFYEQYF
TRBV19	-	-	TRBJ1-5	TGTGCCAGTAAGGGTGGATCGGCCAATCAGCCCCAGCATTTT	CASKGGSANQPQHF
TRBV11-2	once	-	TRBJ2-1	TGTGCCAGCAATCTAGCGTCCTACAATGAGCAGTTCTTC	CASNLASYNEQFF
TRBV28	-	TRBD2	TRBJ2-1	TGTGCCAGCAGCCAACCCCTCCTAGCGGGGTACAATGAGCAGTTCTTC	CASSQPLLAGYNEQFF
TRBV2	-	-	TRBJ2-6	TGTGCCAGCAGTGTGGAGGGATTCACTGGGGCCAACGTCCTGACTTTC	CASSVEGFTGANVLTF
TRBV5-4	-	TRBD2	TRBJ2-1	TGTGCCAGCAGCCCCGGGACTAGCGGGAGTCGGAACAATGAGCAGTTCTTC	CASSPGTSGSRNNEQFF
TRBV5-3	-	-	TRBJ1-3	TGTGCCAGAAGCTTGGCCCGTCTACCGAACTCTGGAAACACCATATATTTT	CARSLARLPNSGNTIYF
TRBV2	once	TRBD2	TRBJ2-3	TGTGCCAGCAGGCGACTAGCGGGAGGTCAAGATACGCAGTATTTT	CASRRLAGGQDTQYF
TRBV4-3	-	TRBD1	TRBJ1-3	TGCGCCAGCAGCCAGGGCCCCGGGACAGGTGGAGGAAACACCATATATTTT	CASSQGPGTGGGNTIYF
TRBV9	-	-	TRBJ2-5	TGTGCCAGCAGCGTAGGCGTGCGAGGCGGGTACCAAGAGACCCAGTACTTC	CASSVGVRGGYQETQYF
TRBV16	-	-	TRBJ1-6	TGTGCCAGCAGCCAATTGGGCAATTCACCCCTCCACTTT	CASSQLGNSPLHF